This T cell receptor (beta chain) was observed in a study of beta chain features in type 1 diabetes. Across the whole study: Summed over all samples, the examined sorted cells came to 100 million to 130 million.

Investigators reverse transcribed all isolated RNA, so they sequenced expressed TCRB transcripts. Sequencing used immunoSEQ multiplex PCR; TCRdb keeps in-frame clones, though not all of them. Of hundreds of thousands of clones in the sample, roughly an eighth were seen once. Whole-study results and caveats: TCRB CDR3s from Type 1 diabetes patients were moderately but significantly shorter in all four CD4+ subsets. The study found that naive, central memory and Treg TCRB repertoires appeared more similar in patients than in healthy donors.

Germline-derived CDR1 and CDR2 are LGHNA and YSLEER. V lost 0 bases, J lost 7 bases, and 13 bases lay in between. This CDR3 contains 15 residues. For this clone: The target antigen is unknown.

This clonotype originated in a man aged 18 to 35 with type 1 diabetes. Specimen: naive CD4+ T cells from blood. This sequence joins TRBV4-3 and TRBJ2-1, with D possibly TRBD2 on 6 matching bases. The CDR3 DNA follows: TGCGCCAGCAGCCAAGATTCGTGGGGGGAGAATGAGCAGTTCTTC. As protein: CASSQDSWGENEQFF.